This T cell receptor (beta chain) was sequenced for a study of OX40 agonist ivuxolimab in advanced cancers. Broadly, across the study: The costimulatory receptor OX40 (CD134) was targeted by ivuxolimab, a fully human IgG2 agonistic monoclonal antibody. The point of sequencing TCRbeta in the periphery was to test whether ivuxolimab changed TCR sequence diversity and drove clonal T-cell expansion. The paper describes the monotherapy dose-escalation part (N ≈ 52 patients) of the phase I trial of ivuxolimab. Intravenous ivuxolimab was administered to patients every 2 weeks at six dose levels: 0.01, 0.1, 0.3, 1.5, 3 and 10 mg/kg. Among the roughly 54 dose-escalation patients, some 20 had hepatocellular carcinoma, roughly 15 melanoma, 9 renal cell carcinoma and 9 head and neck cancer. Partial responses were achieved by three dose-escalation patients, of whom one had hepatocellular carcinoma and two had cutaneous melanoma. Prior anti-PD-1, anti-PD-L1 or anti-CTLA-4 therapy was permitted, and checkpoint inhibitors had been received by roughly 40% of dose-escalation patients. In the dose-escalation cohort, around four fifths of patients were male, and the mean age was approximately 60 years, with a range of 23 to 79.

The research as a whole found: At doses of 0.1 to 3.0 mg/kg, clonal expansion of both CD4+ and CD8+ T cells in blood was seen between baseline and week 6. Low levels of normalized T-cell clonal expansion were also shown by some nonresponding patients. Antigen specificity was not determined for the clonally expanded peripheral T cells. In the 0.1-3.0 mg/kg groups, partial responders had among the lowest normalized peripheral clonal expansion, particularly in CD8+ T cells. After ivuxolimab, expanded clones were on average more numerous among CD8+ T cells than among CD4+ T cells.

For sequencing of the TCRbeta CDR3 region, genomic DNA was extracted from the sorted cells. The immunoSEQ Assay was used for sequencing of TCRbeta CDR3 regions. This is the immuneACCESS table as TCRdb keeps it, with only in-frame sequences that have V and J called. A part of the clones is gone; compared with another copy, unresolved V genes explain less than half, and the rest is unexplained. The sample table holds about 56,000 clones, of which approximately 80% were seen once. Of the sample, about 3.7% falls within the top ten clones. Regarding this clone: This clone's antigen is unknown. Within one base of it there is no much larger clone, and no base qualities were kept.

Trimming removed 3 bases from V and 1 base from J, leaving 13 bases between the germline ends. The germline V gene sets CDR1 to MRHNA and CDR2 to SNTAGT. There are 16 amino acids in the CDR3, from cysteine to phenylalanine inclusive. Of the read, only the CDR3 DNA is kept; its 48 bases are in frame from base 1. The trial excluded patients who had a history of autoimmune disease or were on systemic immunosuppression. Peripheral blood for TCR sequencing was collected from all dose cohorts at baseline, on cycle 4 day 1, and on cycle 7 day 1. Samples came from an open-label, multicenter, first-in-human phase I dose-escalation trial of ivuxolimab. The trial enrolled adults with locally advanced or metastatic head and neck squamous cell, hepatocellular, melanoma or renal cell carcinoma. Before TCR sequencing, CD4+ T cells and CD8+ T cells were sorted from peripheral blood as separate populations.

The sequenced sample was CD4+ or CD8+ T cells sorted from blood, obtained in a trial of the OX40 agonist ivuxolimab. This receptor chain uses TRBV6-4 and TRBJ1-5; no D segment can be confidently identified. The sequence was collected from an adult with an advanced solid tumor such as melanoma, head and neck, liver or kidney cancer. CDR3 region: CASSERVGWSNQPQHF. The nucleotides are TGTGCCAGCAGTGAAAGGGTGGGCTGGAGCAATCAGCCCCAGCATTTT.